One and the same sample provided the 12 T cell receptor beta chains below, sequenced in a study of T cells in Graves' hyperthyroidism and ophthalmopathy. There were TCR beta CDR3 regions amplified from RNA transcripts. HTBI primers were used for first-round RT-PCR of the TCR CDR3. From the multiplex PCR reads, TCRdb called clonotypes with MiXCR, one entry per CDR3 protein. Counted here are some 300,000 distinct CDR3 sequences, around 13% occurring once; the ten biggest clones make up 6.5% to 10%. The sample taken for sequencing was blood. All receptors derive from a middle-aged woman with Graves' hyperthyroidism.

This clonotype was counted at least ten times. The CDR3 sequence is CASSIYHEGNTEAFF. In nucleotides, the CDR3 is TGTGCCAGCAGTATTTATCACGAGGGGAACACTGAAGCTTTCTTT. The gene calls are TRBV12-3 or TRBV12-4 and TRBJ1-1; no firm D call. The CDR3 runs 15 residues. The V end lost 5 bases, the J end lost 1 base, and 14 bases lay between the germline ends.

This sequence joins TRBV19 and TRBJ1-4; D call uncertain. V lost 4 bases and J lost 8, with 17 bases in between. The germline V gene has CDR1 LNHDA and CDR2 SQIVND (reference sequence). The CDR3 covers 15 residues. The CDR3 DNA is TGTGCCAGTAGTAGGCGCGGGCAAGGGATCGAAAAACTGTTTTTT. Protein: CASSRRGQGIEKLFF.

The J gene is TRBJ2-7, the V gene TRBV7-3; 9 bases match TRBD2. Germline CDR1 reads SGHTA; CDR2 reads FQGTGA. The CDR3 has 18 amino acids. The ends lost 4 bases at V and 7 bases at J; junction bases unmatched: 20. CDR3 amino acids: CASSSRGGAGLAGSEQYF. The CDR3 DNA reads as TGTGCCAGCAGCTCTCGGGGGGGGGCAGGGCTAGCGGGAAGTGAGCAGTACTTC.

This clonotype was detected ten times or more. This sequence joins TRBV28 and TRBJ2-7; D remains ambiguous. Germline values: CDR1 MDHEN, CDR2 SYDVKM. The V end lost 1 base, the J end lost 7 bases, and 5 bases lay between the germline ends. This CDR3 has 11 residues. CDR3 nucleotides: TGTGCCAGCAGTTTATCCCAGGAGCAGTACTTC. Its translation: CASSLSQEQYF.

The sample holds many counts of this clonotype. CDR3 in DNA: TGTGCCAGCGCCACCCTCAATGAGCAGTTCTTC. Translating gives CASATLNEQFF. This sequence joins TRBV6-1 and TRBJ2-1; D gene ambiguous. Trimming left V 8 bases short and J 6 bases short, with 8 bases between. This CDR3 has 11 amino acids. Germline V gives CDR1 MNHNS, CDR2 SASEGT.

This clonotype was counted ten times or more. The CDR3 nucleotides are TGTGCCAGCAGCGCGCCGACTAGCGGACAAGAGACCCAGTACTTC. This gives the protein CASSAPTSGQETQYF. This chain joins TRBV13 and TRBJ2-5, with 9 bases aligning to TRBD2. CDR1 PRHDT and CDR2 FYEKMQ come from the germline V gene (reference sequence). The CDR3 contains 15 residues. The V gene end was trimmed by 5 bases and the J gene end by 2 bases; junction bases not matched to a gene: 6.

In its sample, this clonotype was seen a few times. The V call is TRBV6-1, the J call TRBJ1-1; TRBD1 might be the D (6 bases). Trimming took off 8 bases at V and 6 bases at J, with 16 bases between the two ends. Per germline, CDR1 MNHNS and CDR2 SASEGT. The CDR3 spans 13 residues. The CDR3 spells CASAQGRGAEAFF. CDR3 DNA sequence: TGTGCCAGCGCACAGGGCCGGGGCGCTGAAGCTTTCTTT.

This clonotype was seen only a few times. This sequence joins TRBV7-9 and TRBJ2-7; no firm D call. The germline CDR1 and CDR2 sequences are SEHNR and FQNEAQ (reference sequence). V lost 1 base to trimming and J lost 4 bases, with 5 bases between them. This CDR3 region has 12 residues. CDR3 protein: CASSLDPYEQYF. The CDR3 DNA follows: TGTGCCAGCAGCTTAGACCCGTACGAGCAGTACTTC.

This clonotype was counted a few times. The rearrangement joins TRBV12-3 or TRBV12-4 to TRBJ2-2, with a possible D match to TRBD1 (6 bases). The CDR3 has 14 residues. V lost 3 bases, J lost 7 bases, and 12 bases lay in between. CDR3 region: CASSFNRVVGELFF. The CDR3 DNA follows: TGTGCCAGCAGTTTCAACAGGGTAGTCGGGGAGCTGTTTTTT.

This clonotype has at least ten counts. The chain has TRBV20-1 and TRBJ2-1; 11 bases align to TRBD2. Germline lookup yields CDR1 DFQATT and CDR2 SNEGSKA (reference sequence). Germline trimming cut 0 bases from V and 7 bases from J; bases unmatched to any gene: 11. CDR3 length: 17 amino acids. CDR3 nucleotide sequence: TGCAGTGCTAGAGATCTCCTAGCGGGAGGCATTTTTAATGAGCAGTTCTTC. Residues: CSARDLLAGGIFNEQFF.

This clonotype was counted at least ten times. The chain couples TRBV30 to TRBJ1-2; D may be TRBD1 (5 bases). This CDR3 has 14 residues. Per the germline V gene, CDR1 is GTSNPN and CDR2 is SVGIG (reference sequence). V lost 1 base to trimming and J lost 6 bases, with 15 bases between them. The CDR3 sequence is CAWSGGRQRDGYTF. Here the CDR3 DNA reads TGTGCCTGGAGTGGGGGCAGGCAAAGAGATGGCTACACCTTC.

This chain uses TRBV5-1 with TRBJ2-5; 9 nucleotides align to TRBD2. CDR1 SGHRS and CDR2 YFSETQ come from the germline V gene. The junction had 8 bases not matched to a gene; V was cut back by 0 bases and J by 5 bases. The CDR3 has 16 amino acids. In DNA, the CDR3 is TGCGCCAGCAGCTTGGAAGCGGCGCGGGGGGGCGAGACCCAGTACTTC. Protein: CASSLEAARGGETQYF.